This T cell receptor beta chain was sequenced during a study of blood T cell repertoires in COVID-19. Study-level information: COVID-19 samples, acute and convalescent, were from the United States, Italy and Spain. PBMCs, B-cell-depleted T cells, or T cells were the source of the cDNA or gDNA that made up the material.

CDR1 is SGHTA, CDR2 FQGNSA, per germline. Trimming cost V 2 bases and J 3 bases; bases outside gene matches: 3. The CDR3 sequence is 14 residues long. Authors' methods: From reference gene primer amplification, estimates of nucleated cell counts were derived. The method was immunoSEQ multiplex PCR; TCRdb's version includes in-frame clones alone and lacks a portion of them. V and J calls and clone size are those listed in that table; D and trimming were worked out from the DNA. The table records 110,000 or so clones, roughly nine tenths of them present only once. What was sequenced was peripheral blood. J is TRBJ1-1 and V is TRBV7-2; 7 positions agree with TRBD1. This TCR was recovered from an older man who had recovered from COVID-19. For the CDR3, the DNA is TGTGCCAGCAGCTTAACAGGGGTTTACACTGAAGCTTTCTTT. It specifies CASSLTGVYTEAFF.